This TCR beta chain came from a study of CD8+ T cells in alopecia areata. Study-wide background: Administration of oral tofacitinib to treated patients was at 5 to 10 mg twice daily. General study findings and limits: Lesional scalp, especially alopecia totalis/universalis, showed higher clonality than normal scalp.

Following extraction, RNA underwent reverse transcription to cDNA, which served as the sequencing template. Data came from immunoSEQ multiplex PCR; TCRdb stores just in-frame clones and leaves some out. The sample has fewer than 110,000 clones, almost 60% seen once. On this clone itself: As yet, its antigen is unknown.

The V and J ends lost 2 bases and 8 bases respectively, with 16 bases between them. CDR1 is PRHDT, CDR2 FYEKMQ, per germline (reference sequence). The CDR3 has 15 residues. Treatment specified: oral pan-JAK inhibitor, 5-10 mg twice daily. Collected material from alopecia areata patients comprised lesional scalp punch biopsies and peripheral blood. The chain is built from TRBV13 and TRBJ2-1; D remains ambiguous. Material: CD8+ T cells sorted from blood, obtained at approximately week 60, from a patient treated with tofacitinib. The receptor was isolated from a human donor with alopecia areata. The CDR3 sequence is CASSLRGIGSDEQFF. The CDR3 bases are TGTGCCAGCAGCTTACGCGGAATAGGGTCCGATGAGCAGTTCTTC.